These 23 T cell receptor beta chains share one sample of origin, sequenced in a study of cytomegalovirus exposure and HLA in healthy donors. Amplification used 60 Vbeta primers and 13 Jbeta primers. Assay: immunoSEQ multiplex PCR; the TCRdb copy retains only in-frame clones and omits some. The repertoire consists of around 150,000 clones, with 84% occurring once and the leading ten covering roughly 6.7%. Sample: PBMCs. These receptors were obtained from a man in his fifties in good health and CMV-seropositive.

This clone has just one count. This rearrangement joins TRBV7-6 to TRBJ1-1; TRBD1 is a possible D gene (5 bases). CDR3 length: 13 amino acids. Germline lookup yields CDR1 SGHVS and CDR2 FNYEAQ. V shed 2 bases and J shed 6 bases, with 10 bases lying between them. CDR3 amino acids: CASSLLQGPEAFF. DNA of the CDR3: TGTGCCAGCAGCTTACTTCAGGGTCCTGAAGCTTTCTTT.

The chain carries TRBV7-9 and TRBJ1-1; 8 nucleotides line up with TRBD1. There are 15 residues in the CDR3. Germline CDR1 SEHNR, CDR2 FQNEAQ (reference sequence). With 5 bases clipped from V and 4 bases from J, the junction kept 9 bases outside the gene matches. The CDR3 sequence: CASSLGTGRSTEAFF. CDR3 DNA: TGTGCCAGCAGCCTAGGGACAGGTAGGAGCACTGAAGCTTTCTTT.

J is TRBJ2-7 and V is TRBV11-3, with 9 bases lining up with TRBD1. Germline V CDR1 and CDR2: SGHNT, YENEEA. The CDR3 extends over 15 amino acids. V lost 1 base to trimming and J lost 6 bases; unmatched junction nucleotides: 7. The CDR3 coding sequence is TGTGCCAGCAGCTTAGGGGCGGGACAGGGTGCCGAGCAGTACGTC. Translated, it gives CASSLGAGQGAEQYV.

The gene calls are TRBV29-1 and TRBJ1-5; D is unclear. The germline V and J ends were trimmed by 4 bases and 4 bases, with 8 bases remaining between them. The CDR3 is made up of 12 amino acids. Germline CDR1 reads SQVTM; CDR2 reads ANQGSEA. This chain's CDR3 is CSVGGRNQPQHF. For the CDR3, the DNA is TGCAGCGTTGGAGGGAGGAATCAGCCCCAGCATTTT.

This clone was detected only once. The CDR3: CASSLEREGRDEQFF. CDR3 sequence (DNA): TGTGCCAGCAGCTTGGAGCGGGAGGGCCGAGATGAGCAGTTCTTC. The rearrangement joins TRBV5-4 to TRBJ2-1; 10 bases match TRBD2. V gave up 0 bases and J gave up 8 bases; unmatched junction bases: 5. Per germline, CDR1 SGHNT and CDR2 YYREEE (reference sequence). The CDR3 spans 15 residues.

V is TRBV11-3 and J is TRBJ2-3; 7 bases match TRBD2. J was trimmed by 0 bases and V by 1 base; bases with no gene match: 1. Germline V CDR1 and CDR2: SGHNT, YENEEA. The CDR3 loop spans 15 amino acids. CDR3 residues: CASSLGGGSTDTQYF. The CDR3 bases are TGTGCCAGCAGCTTAGGGGGAGGGAGCACAGATACGCAGTATTTT.

This chain uses TRBV19 with TRBJ1-5; 8 nucleotides agree with TRBD1. This CDR3 has 16 amino acids. Germline values: CDR1 LNHDA, CDR2 SQIVND (reference sequence). Germline trimming cut 3 bases from V and 3 bases from J; bases unmatched to any gene: 7. CDR3 nucleotide sequence: TGTGCCAGTAGTATGAGGACAGGGTCCCTCAATCAGCCCCAGCATTTT. The encoded protein is CASSMRTGSLNQPQHF.

The chain has TRBV19 and TRBJ2-7, with 7 nucleotides matching TRBD2. V lost 7 bases to trimming and J lost 0 bases; unmatched junction nucleotides: 6. In germline, CDR1 is LNHDA, CDR2 SQIVND (reference sequence). The CDR3 loop spans 14 amino acids. The CDR3 DNA reads as TGTGCCAGTATGGCTAGCGGTATCTCCTACGAGCAGTACTTC. This codes for CASMASGISYEQYF.

This rearrangement joins TRBV5-1 to TRBJ1-1, with 7 bases fitting TRBD1. Germline values: CDR1 SGHRS, CDR2 YFSETQ. This CDR3 comprises 15 residues. The ends lost 0 bases at V and 4 bases at J; junction bases unmatched: 6. In DNA form, the CDR3 reads TGCGCCAGCAGCTTGGGACAGGGAGTGAGCACTGAAGCTTTCTTT. This gives the protein CASSLGQGVSTEAFF.

This sequence joins TRBV7-8 and TRBJ1-6; TRBD1 aligns across 7 bases. V was pared by 2 bases and J by 9 bases, with 4 bases of the junction left unmatched. The CDR3 length is 14 residues. Germline-derived CDR1 and CDR2 are SGHVS and FQNEAQ. CDR3 in DNA: TGTGCCAGCAGCTTACGACAGGGTACTTCACCCCTCCACTTT. Translating it yields CASSLRQGTSPLHF.

V and J are TRBV7-9 and TRBJ2-5; D gene uncertain. V gave up 0 bases and J gave up 5 bases, with 4 bases separating them. There are 12 residues in the CDR3. Germline V CDR1 and CDR2: SEHNR, FQNEAQ (reference sequence). Here the CDR3 DNA reads TGTGCCAGCAGCTTAGCGCGTGAGACCCAGTACTTC. Translating it yields CASSLARETQYF. Combining the CDR3 with reference TRBV7-9 and TRBJ2-5 gives the whole variable domain DTGVSQNPRHKITKRGQNVTFRCDPISEHNRLYWYRQTLGQGPEFLTYFQNEAQLEKSRLLSDRFSAERPKGSFSTLEIQRTEQGDSAMYLCASSLARETQYFGPGTRLLVL.

The V gene is TRBV6-5, the J gene TRBJ1-1; D call uncertain. The germline V and J ends were trimmed by 2 bases and 1 base, with 2 bases remaining between them. The CDR3 is made up of 12 amino acids. CDR1 is MNHEY, CDR2 SVGAGI, per germline. CDR3 amino acids: CASSYRNTEAFF. The CDR3 DNA reads TGTGCCAGCAGTTACCGGAACACTGAAGCTTTCTTT.

The J gene is TRBJ1-5, the V gene TRBV30, with 7 bases fitting TRBD1. From germline, CDR1 is GTSNPN and CDR2 SVGIG (reference sequence). The CDR3 is made up of 19 amino acids. V shed 2 bases and J 0 bases; nucleotides not matched to a gene: 16. DNA for the CDR3: TGTGCCTGGAGTAAGGGACAGACATCCCCGATGGGTAGCAATCAGCCCCAGCATTTT. Amino acids: CAWSKGQTSPMGSNQPQHF.

The chain employs TRBV7-9 and TRBJ2-1; TRBD2 matches at 10 bases. The CDR3 has 15 amino acids. J lost 7 bases, V lost 5 bases, and 8 bases had no gene match. Per the germline V gene, CDR1 is SEHNR and CDR2 is FQNEAQ (reference sequence). CDR3 sequence: CASSPQAGGPNEQFF. As DNA, the CDR3 is TGTGCCAGCAGCCCTCAAGCGGGGGGGCCAAATGAGCAGTTCTTC.

V and J are TRBV5-1 and TRBJ1-1, with 8 bases that match TRBD1. After removal of 4 bases from V and 5 bases from J, the junction contained 7 bases not matched to a gene. CDR1 and CDR2 (germline): SGHRS, YFSETQ. The CDR3 consists of 14 residues. CDR3 residues: CASSGQGAGTEAFF. CDR3 sequence (DNA): TGCGCCAGCAGCGGGCAGGGGGCGGGAACTGAAGCTTTCTTT. Complete variable domain (other parts from reference TRBV5-1 and TRBJ1-1): KAGVTQTPRYLIKTRGQQVTLSCSPISGHRSVSWYQQTPGQGLQFLFEYFSETQRNKGNFPGRFSGRQFSNSRSEMNVSTLELGDSALYLCASSGQGAGTEAFFGQGTRLTVV.

The chain couples TRBV5-6 to TRBJ2-2, with D uncertain. The germline V gene has CDR1 SGHDT and CDR2 YYEEEE. Trimming left V 5 bases short and J 2 bases short, with 7 bases between. This CDR3 comprises 13 residues. The CDR3 protein is CASRTGNTGELFF. CDR3 bases: TGTGCCAGCAGGACGGGTAACACCGGGGAGCTGTTTTTT.

V gene TRBV9 combines with J gene TRBJ2-5; D perhaps matches TRBD2 (6 bases). The CDR3 length is 15 residues. Germline CDR1 is SGDLS and CDR2 is YYNGEE. V gave up 4 bases and J gave up 7 bases, with 20 bases separating them. DNA of the CDR3: TGTGCCAGCAGCCCCGCGGGGTTGGGTCGTGGGACCCAGTACTTC. Translating gives CASSPAGLGRGTQYF.

The sample holds one count of this clone. A read error may account for a junction end that differs from germline. The chain links TRBV7-7 to TRBJ2-2, with D possibly TRBD1 on 5 matching bases. The V gene's germline CDR1 is SSHAT and CDR2 FNYEAQ (reference sequence). This CDR3 contains 16 residues. The CDR3 coding sequence is TGTGCTAGCAGCTTAGAAGCGACAGTGAACACCGGGGAGCTGTTTTTT. It is translated as CASSLEATVNTGELFF.

V and J are TRBV30 and TRBJ1-1; TRBD1 agrees at 7 bases. Germline V gene data show CDR1 as GTSNPN and CDR2 as SVGIG (reference sequence). J was trimmed by 1 base and V by 1 base; bases with no gene match: 6. There are 15 residues in the CDR3. CDR3 protein: CAWSARRQGNTEAFF. Here the CDR3 DNA reads TGTGCCTGGAGTGCCCGCAGACAGGGGAACACTGAAGCTTTCTTT.

The chain recombines TRBV7-9 with TRBJ1-3; D is unresolved. The CDR3 covers 14 residues. Deletions cut 2 bases from V and 0 bases from J, with 5 bases between. Germline-derived CDR1 and CDR2 are SEHNR and FQNEAQ (reference sequence). CDR3 protein: CASSLPVSGNTIYF. CDR3 nucleotides: TGTGCCAGCAGCTTACCGGTCTCTGGAAACACCATATATTTT.

This clone was observed a handful of times. This chain connects TRBV4-1 to TRBJ1-1; a possible D gene is TRBD1 (6 bases). V was trimmed by 4 bases and J by 5 bases, leaving 14 bases between them. There are 14 residues in the CDR3. CDR1 and CDR2 (germline): MGHRA, YSYEKL. CDR3 bases: TGCGCCAGCAGCCGGGAAGGGGGGGGAACTGAAGCTTTCTTT. It yields the protein CASSREGGGTEAFF.

This chain links TRBV7-9 with TRBJ2-5, with D possibly being TRBD1 (5 bases). The DNA end is a closer match to TRBJ2-7, so the J assignment may be wrong. Germline CDR1 reads SEHNR; CDR2 reads FQNEAQ (reference sequence). CDR3 length equals 13 residues. Here the CDR3 reads CASSRQSSYEQYF. For the CDR3, the DNA is TGTGCCAGCAGCCGACAGAGCTCCTACGAGCAGTACTTC.

This chain links TRBV19 with TRBJ2-4, with D maybe TRBD1 (6 bases). From germline, CDR1 is LNHDA and CDR2 SQIVND (reference sequence). This CDR3 spans 15 amino acids. Trimming stripped 0 bases from V and 4 bases from J, with 10 bases between. The CDR3 loop reads CASSIEAGAKNIQYF. The DNA for the CDR3 is TGTGCCAGTAGTATAGAGGCAGGGGCTAAAAACATTCAGTACTTC.